This T cell receptor beta chain was profiled in a study of blood T cell repertoires in COVID-19. Per germline, CDR1 LNHDA and CDR2 SQIVND (reference sequence). V shed 6 bases and J shed 3 bases, with 11 bases lying between them. This CDR3 is 13 amino acids long. Source study methods: Quantification of nucleated cells was approximated via reference gene primer amplification. TCRdb keeps only in-frame clones here, not all; method: immunoSEQ multiplex PCR. V and J calls and clone size are given by that table; D and trimming were obtained from the DNA. The sample carries some 150,000 clones, 70% to 90% recorded once. Two negative PCRs, clearance, or symptom resolution characterized the recovered Cohort 3 donors.

The V gene is TRBV19, the J gene TRBJ1-2; possible D gene TRBD1, 5 bases. The source is a man aged 50 to 60 who had recovered from COVID-19. Sequencing was carried out using PBMCs or T cells enriched from blood (not recorded which). The CDR3 reads CASRAGPYYGYTF. For the CDR3, the DNA is TGTGCCAGTAGGGCAGGGCCATACTATGGCTACACCTTC.